This TCR beta chain stems from a study of blood T cell repertoires in COVID-19. Whole-study context: Acute and convalescent COVID-19 samples came from the United States, Italy and Spain. The cDNA or gDNA used as material had been derived from T cells, B-cell-depleted T cells, or PBMCs.

In the original analysis: Amplification of reference gene primers provided the estimated nucleated cell counts. Using immunoSEQ multiplex PCR, the repertoire was profiled, and TCRdb retains in-frame clones only, with some absent. V and J calls and clone size are given by that table; D and trimming were obtained from the DNA. This repertoire shows roughly 110,000 clones, approximately 90% found once; its top ten account for 1% to 1.5%. Germline V gene data show CDR1 as LGHNT and CDR2 as FRNRAP. This CDR3 region has 11 residues. With 5 bases removed from V and 14 bases from J, the gap between germline ends came to 13 bases.

The source is a woman in her thirties with acute or convalescent COVID-19. The specimen was peripheral blood. The chain employs TRBV12-5 and TRBJ2-1, with D possibly matching TRBD2 (6 bases). The CDR3 nucleotides read TGTGCTAGTGGTACGGGACTGGGGGAGTTCTTC. Translation: CASGTGLGEFF.